What follows describes a single TCR beta chain. The target antigen is unknown. Germline V gives CDR1 LGHNA, CDR2 YNFKEQ. The CDR3 length is 15 residues. V lost 4 bases to trimming and J lost 6 bases; unmatched junction nucleotides: 9. This record belongs to a study of cytomegalovirus exposure and HLA in healthy donors. Study-wide results and limits: Indistinguishable V segments such as TRBV6-2 and TRBV6-3 were excluded.

The PCR used 60 Vbeta and 13 Jbeta primers. Here immunoSEQ multiplex PCR was the method, and the copy in TCRdb shows in-frame clones only, minus some. The sample lists around 140,000 clones, 61% occurring once. The chain links TRBV4-2 to TRBJ2-3; 8 nucleotides agree with TRBD2. Material: PBMCs. The sequence was obtained from a male donor in good health and CMV-seronegative. CDR3 protein: CASSPREGIRDTQYF. CDR3 nucleotides: TGTGCCAGCAGCCCCCGGGAGGGGATCAGGGATACGCAGTATTTT.